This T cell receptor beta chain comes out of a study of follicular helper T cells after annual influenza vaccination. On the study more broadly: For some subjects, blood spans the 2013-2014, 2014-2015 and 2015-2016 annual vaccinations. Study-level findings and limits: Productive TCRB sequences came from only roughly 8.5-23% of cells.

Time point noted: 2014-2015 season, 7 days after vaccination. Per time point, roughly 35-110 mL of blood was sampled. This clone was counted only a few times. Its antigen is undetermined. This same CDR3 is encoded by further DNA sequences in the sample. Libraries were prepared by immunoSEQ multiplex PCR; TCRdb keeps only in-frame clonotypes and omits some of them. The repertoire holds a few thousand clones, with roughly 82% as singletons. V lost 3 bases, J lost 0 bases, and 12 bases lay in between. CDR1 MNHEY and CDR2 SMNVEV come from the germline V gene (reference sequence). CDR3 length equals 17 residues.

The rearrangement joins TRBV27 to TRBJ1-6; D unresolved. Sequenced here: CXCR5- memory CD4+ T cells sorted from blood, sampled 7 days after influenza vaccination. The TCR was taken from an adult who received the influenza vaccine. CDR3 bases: TGTGCCAGCAGTTTGGTGGGTGGCAGCTCCTATAATTCACCCCTCCACTTT. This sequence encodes CASSLVGGSSYNSPLHF.